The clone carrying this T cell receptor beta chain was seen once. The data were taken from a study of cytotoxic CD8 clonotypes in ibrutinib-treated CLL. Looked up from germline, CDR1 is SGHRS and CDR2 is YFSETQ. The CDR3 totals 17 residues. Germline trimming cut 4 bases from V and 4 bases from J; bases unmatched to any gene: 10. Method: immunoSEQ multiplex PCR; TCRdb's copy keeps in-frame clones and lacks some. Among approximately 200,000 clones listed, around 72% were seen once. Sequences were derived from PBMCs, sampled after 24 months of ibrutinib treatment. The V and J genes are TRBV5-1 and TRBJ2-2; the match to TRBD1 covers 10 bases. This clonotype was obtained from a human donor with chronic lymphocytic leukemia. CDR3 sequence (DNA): TGCGCCAGCAGCGCGGGACAGGGGAGGCTCGGCACCGGGGAGCTGTTTTTT. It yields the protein CASSAGQGRLGTGELFF. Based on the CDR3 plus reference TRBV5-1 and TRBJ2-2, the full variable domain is KAGVTQTPRYLIKTRGQQVTLSCSPISGHRSVSWYQQTPGQGLQFLFEYFSETQRNKGNFPGRFSGRQFSNSRSEMNVSTLELGDSALYLCASSAGQGRLGTGELFFGEGSRLTVL.